Listed below are T cell receptor beta chains from one sample, sequenced in a study of shared clonotypes between healthy human individuals. Generated by immunoSEQ multiplex PCR, the TCRdb table keeps only in-frame clones and is missing some. Found here are approximately 650,000 clones, 95% of them singletons; the top ten hold 0.11%. Sequencing was done on a sample of naive CD8+ T cells sorted from blood. The receptor source for this set is a woman aged 30 to 39 in good health. Both conserved end residues are part of each CDR3. D genes are given only for firm matches. The size entry is marked missing in some rows and otherwise reads once, few, many or a size class.

d_call j_call clone_size v_call cdr3_aa cdr3_nt
- TRBJ2-7 - TRBV9 CASSTGLPVTYEQYF TGTGCCAGCAGCACCGGACTACCCGTCACCTACGAGCAGTACTTC
- TRBJ2-1 - TRBV13 CASTVRDGAHNEQFF TGTGCCAGCACCGTGCGTGACGGGGCCCACAATGAGCAGTTCTTC
- TRBJ1-1 - TRBV28 CASSLWGSRETEAFF TGTGCCAGCAGTTTATGGGGTAGCAGGGAAACTGAAGCTTTCTTT
- TRBJ2-7 - TRBV6-6 CASTRDTSSSYEQYF TGTGCCAGCACCAGAGACACCTCGAGCTCCTACGAGCAGTACTTC
- TRBJ1-2 - TRBV13 CASSLGPDNYGYTF TGTGCCAGCAGCTTAGGTCCGGATAACTATGGCTACACCTTC
TRBD1 TRBJ2-3 - TRBV7-7 CASSEQGAQDTQYF TGTGCCAGCAGCGAACAGGGGGCGCAAGATACGCAGTATTTT
TRBD2 TRBJ2-1 - TRBV4-1 CASSQGTSRYDEQFF TGCGCCAGCAGCCAAGGGACTAGCAGATACGATGAGCAGTTCTTC
- TRBJ2-7 - TRBV29-1 CSVSIQGEQYF TGCAGCGTTTCAATCCAGGGCGAGCAGTACTTC
- TRBJ1-1 - TRBV6-1 CASSEGREVWNTEAFF TGTGCCAGCAGTGAGGGCAGGGAGGTGTGGAACACTGAAGCTTTCTTT
- TRBJ2-7 - TRBV27 CASSVGPSYEQYF TGTGCCAGCAGCGTGGGACCGAGCTACGAGCAGTACTTC
- TRBJ1-1 - TRBV5-4 CASSNGGAAFF TGTGCCAGCAGTAATGGGGGCGCAGCTTTCTTT
- TRBJ1-1 - TRBV27 CASSLQPKGNTEAFF TGTGCCAGCAGTTTACAACCAAAAGGGAACACTGAAGCTTTCTTT
- TRBJ2-1 - TRBV7-9 CASSFFGGEQFF TGTGCCAGCAGCTTTTTTGGGGGGGAGCAGTTCTTC
TRBD1 TRBJ2-1 - TRBV7-9 CASSFNRDRDNEQFF TGTGCCAGCAGCTTTAACCGGGACAGGGACAATGAGCAGTTCTTC
TRBD1 TRBJ2-1 - TRBV19 CASTIARQGDWNEQFF TGTGCCAGTACCATCGCTCGACAGGGGGATTGGAATGAGCAGTTCTTC
- TRBJ2-1 - TRBV5-1 CASSFWDTSDEQFF TGCGCCAGCAGCTTCTGGGACACCAGCGATGAGCAGTTCTTC
- TRBJ2-2 - TRBV13 CASKTGPESLFF TGTGCCAGCAAAACAGGGCCGGAGTCTCTGTTTTTT
- TRBJ1-1 once TRBV6-5 CATLGLSGGYTEAFF TGTGCCACCTTAGGGTTATCGGGGGGCTACACTGAAGCTTTCTTT
- TRBJ2-7 - TRBV4-1 CASSSPLDRSSYEQYF TGCGCCAGCAGCTCGCCACTTGACAGGAGCTCCTACGAGCAGTACTTC
TRBD2 TRBJ2-1 - TRBV27 CASRGLAGGHSYNEQFF TGTGCCAGCAGGGGACTAGCGGGGGGACACTCCTACAATGAGCAGTTCTTC
TRBD2 TRBJ2-3 - TRBV9 CASSPRGLAGDHTDTQYF TGTGCCAGCAGCCCCCGGGGACTAGCGGGAGATCACACAGATACGCAGTATTTT
- TRBJ1-1 - TRBV19 CASSMWGGTEAFF TGTGCCAGTAGTATGTGGGGGGGAACTGAAGCTTTCTTT
- TRBJ1-3 - TRBV6-5 CASSGHQTGNTIYF TGTGCCAGCAGCGGCCACCAGACTGGAAACACCATATATTTT
- TRBJ2-7 - TRBV6-5 CASSYSDYEQYF TGTGCCAGCAGTTACTCCGACTACGAGCAGTACTTC
TRBD2 TRBJ2-7 - TRBV7-9 CASSSPLAGSGELYEQYF TGTGCCAGCAGCTCCCCACTAGCGGGGAGCGGCGAACTTTACGAGCAGTACTTC
- TRBJ2-2 - TRBV2 CASSGQAPPGELFF TGTGCCAGCAGTGGACAGGCCCCTCCCGGGGAGCTGTTTTTT
- TRBJ1-1 - TRBV7-9 CASSHNERLEAFF TGTGCCAGCAGCCACAATGAGAGGCTTGAAGCTTTCTTT
TRBD1 TRBJ2-1 - TRBV4-1 CASSGDSEDEQFF TGCGCCAGCTCCGGGGACAGTGAGGATGAGCAGTTCTTC
- TRBJ1-5 few TRBV28 CASSFGGTNNQPQHF TGTGCCAGCAGTTTTGGGGGGACGAACAATCAGCCCCAGCATTTT
- TRBJ2-2 - TRBV4-1 CASSHITGELFF TGCGCCAGCAGCCACATCACCGGGGAGCTGTTTTTT
TRBD1 TRBJ1-2 - TRBV29-1 CSAEDRDYYGYTF TGCAGCGCTGAAGACAGGGACTACTATGGCTACACCTTC
- TRBJ1-1 - TRBV6-5 CASSPSAVTEAFF TGTGCCAGCAGCCCCTCCGCGGTGACTGAAGCTTTCTTT
TRBD2 TRBJ2-3 - TRBV7-9 CASSFSGSGTDTQYF TGTGCCAGCAGCTTTAGCGGGAGTGGCACAGATACGCAGTATTTT
TRBD1 TRBJ1-1 - TRBV13 CASSRYRGANTEAFF TGTGCCAGCAGCCGATACAGGGGGGCGAACACTGAAGCTTTCTTT
TRBD1 TRBJ2-1 - TRBV4-1 CASTPRHGTGLYNEQFF TGCGCCAGCACCCCAAGACATGGGACAGGCCTCTACAATGAGCAGTTCTTC
- TRBJ2-3 - TRBV28 CASSLHPLTSDTQYF TGTGCCAGCAGTTTACACCCCCTGACATCAGATACGCAGTATTTT
TRBD2 TRBJ2-7 once TRBV7-8 CASSLAVVLAGTHSYEQYF TGTGCCAGCAGCTTAGCGGTTGTTCTAGCGGGAACTCACTCCTACGAGCAGTACTTC
- TRBJ1-5 - TRBV4-1 CASSQVSSNQPQHF TGCGCCAGCAGCCAAGTCAGTAGCAATCAGCCCCAGCATTTT
- TRBJ2-1 - TRBV7-6 CASSEDYNEQFF TGTGCCAGCAGCGAAGACTACAATGAGCAGTTCTTC
TRBD2 TRBJ2-7 - TRBV4-2 CASSSSWEGTSYEQYF TGTGCCAGCAGCTCCAGCTGGGAGGGAACCTCCTACGAGCAGTACTTC
- TRBJ2-7 - TRBV4-1 CASSQYRAVAYEQYF TGCGCCAGCAGCCAGTACAGAGCTGTAGCCTACGAGCAGTACTTC
- TRBJ2-1 - TRBV10-1 CASSDTGVYWFF TGCGCCAGCAGTGACACCGGGGTGTACTGGTTCTTC
- TRBJ1-5 - TRBV13 CASSHGGGSQPQHF TGTGCCAGCAGCCATGGAGGGGGGAGTCAGCCCCAGCATTTT
- TRBJ2-7 - TRBV14 CASSRVQDYEQYF TGTGCCAGCAGCCGCGTACAGGACTACGAGCAGTACTTC
- TRBJ1-5 - TRBV25-1 CASRPNGNQPQHF TGTGCCAGCAGACCGAACGGGAATCAGCCCCAGCATTTT
TRBD2 TRBJ2-3 - TRBV7-2 CASSRKLPRLAGEADTQYF TGTGCCAGCAGCCGAAAACTTCCCCGACTAGCGGGAGAGGCAGATACGCAGTATTTT
- TRBJ1-2 - TRBV7-9 CASSLTDRIYGYTF TGTGCCAGCAGCTTAACGGACAGAATCTATGGCTACACCTTC
TRBD2 TRBJ2-1 - TRBV7-9 CASSFTGRALVDEQFF TGTGCCAGCAGCTTTACCGGGAGGGCCTTGGTCGATGAGCAGTTCTTC
- TRBJ1-2 - TRBV28 CASSLSGTTYGYTF TGTGCCAGCAGTTTAAGCGGGACTACCTATGGCTACACCTTC
TRBD2 TRBJ2-5 - TRBV9 CASSPTSGRYSGETQYF TGTGCCAGCAGCCCTACTAGCGGGAGGTACTCGGGCGAGACCCAGTACTTC
- TRBJ2-1 - TRBV13 CASSLAGPRNEQFF TGTGCCAGCAGCTTAGCGGGGCCACGCAATGAGCAGTTCTTC
- TRBJ2-5 - TRBV2 CASGWGRTVQETQYF TGTGCCAGCGGGTGGGGACGGACAGTCCAAGAGACCCAGTACTTC
TRBD2 TRBJ2-5 - TRBV4-1 CASSQVAGRRSETQYF TGCGCCAGCAGCCAAGTAGCGGGAAGGAGGTCCGAGACCCAGTACTTC
- TRBJ2-7 - TRBV9 CASSAFPGGDEQYF TGTGCCAGCAGCGCTTTCCCCGGCGGCGACGAGCAGTACTTC
- TRBJ2-7 - TRBV6-1 CASTTTYEQYF TGTGCCAGCACCACGACCTACGAGCAGTACTTC
- TRBJ2-6 - TRBV4-1 CASSQHGTGANVLTF TGCGCCAGCAGCCAACATGGGACTGGGGCCAACGTCCTGACTTTC
- TRBJ2-7 - TRBV6-1 CASRATGGEQYF TGTGCCAGCAGAGCGACCGGTGGGGAGCAGTACTTC